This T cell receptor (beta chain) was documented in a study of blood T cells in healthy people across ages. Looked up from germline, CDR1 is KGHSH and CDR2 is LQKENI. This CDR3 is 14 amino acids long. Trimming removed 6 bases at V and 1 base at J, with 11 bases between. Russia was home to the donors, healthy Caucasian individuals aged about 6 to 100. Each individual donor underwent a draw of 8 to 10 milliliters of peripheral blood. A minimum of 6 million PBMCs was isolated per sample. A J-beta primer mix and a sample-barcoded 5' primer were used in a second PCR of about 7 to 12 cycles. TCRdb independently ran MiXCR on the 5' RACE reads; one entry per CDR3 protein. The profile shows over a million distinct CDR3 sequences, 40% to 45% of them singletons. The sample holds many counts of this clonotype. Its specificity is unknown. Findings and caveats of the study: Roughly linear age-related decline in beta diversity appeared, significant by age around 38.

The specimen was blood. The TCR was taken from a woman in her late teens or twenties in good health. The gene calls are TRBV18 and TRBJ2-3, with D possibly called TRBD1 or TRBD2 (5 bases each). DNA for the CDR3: TGTGCCAGCTCTCCGGGGCGAGGCACAGATACGCAGTATTTT. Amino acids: CASSPGRGTDTQYF.